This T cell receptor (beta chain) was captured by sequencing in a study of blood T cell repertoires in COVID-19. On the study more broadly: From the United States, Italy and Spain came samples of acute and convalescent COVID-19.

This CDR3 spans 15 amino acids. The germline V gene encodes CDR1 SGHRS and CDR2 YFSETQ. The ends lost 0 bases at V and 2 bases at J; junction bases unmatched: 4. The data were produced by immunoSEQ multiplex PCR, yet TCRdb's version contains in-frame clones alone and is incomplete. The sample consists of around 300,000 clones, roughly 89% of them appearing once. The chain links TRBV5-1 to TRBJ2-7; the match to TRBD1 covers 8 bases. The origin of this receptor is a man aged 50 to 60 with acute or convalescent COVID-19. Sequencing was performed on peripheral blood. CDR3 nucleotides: TGCGCCAGCAGCTTGGGTTGGACAGGGACCTACGAGCAGTACTTC. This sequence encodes CASSLGWTGTYEQYF.